The present T cell receptor beta chain was sequenced within a study of blood T cell repertoires in COVID-19 (dated by TCRdb to the early 2020s). In terms of the full investigation: Samples covering the acute and convalescent phases of COVID-19 were provided by collaborators in the United States, Italy and Spain. The prospective study material was composed of cDNA or gDNA derived from T cells, B-cell-depleted T cells, or PBMCs. The sample metadata nearly always contained a de-identified subject ID, COVID-19 status, age in years and sex. The samples were drawn from two sources: the first 160 participants of the ongoing ImmuneRACE study, and 1,000 to 1,500 subjects contributed by 6 global collaborators. Where available, HLA class I and class II types were taken from metadata supplied by the sample provider and were not determined by assay-based typing. The repertoires were made available in a free public database intended to serve as a resource for research on the immune response to SARS-CoV-2. The dataset comprised deeply sampled blood TCRbeta repertoires from subjects exposed to, actively infected with, or recovered from COVID-19.

Collaborating institutions collected whole blood in K2EDTA tubes following their own protocols. For TCRbeta analysis, collaborators shipped samples in one of three forms: frozen whole blood, isolated PBMCs, or DNA extracted from either of those sample types. TCRbeta CDR3 regions were amplified from genomic DNA by means of the immunoSEQ Assay, a bias-controlled multiplex PCR. Per the source publication's procedure: Within the assay, amplification of reference gene primers was used to estimate how many nucleated cells each sample contained. To quantify the absolute abundance of each unique TCRbeta CDR3 rearrangement, sequence reads were collapsed and filtered. For each sample, productive Simpson clonality was calculated as the square root of Simpson's diversity index across productive rearrangements. TCRdb limited this immuneACCESS table to in-frame rearrangements with V and J called. A share of clones is missing; checked studies link under half to unresolved V genes, and the rest is unexplained. The D gene and trimming were derived from the DNA, and the V and J assignments and clone size from that table. The table for this sample lists 140,000 or so clones; 88% of them were counted only once. 1.5% to 2% of the sample comes from the top ten.

Based on the germline V gene, the CDR1 and CDR2 sequences are SGHRS and YFSETQ. The CDR3, cysteine through phenylalanine, is 17 amino acids long. This entry keeps only the CDR3 DNA: 51 bases, framed from base 1. The V end gives up 7 bases and the J end 2 bases, leaving 14 bases in the junction not matched to a gene. As concerns this clone: Its antigen target is currently unknown. Base-call qualities are not available, and no considerably larger clone is one nucleotide away.

Findings and caveats that apply to the study as a whole: Clinical and demographic metadata were provided uncurated, with the amount varying by source and participant.

Input material: peripheral blood. This receptor was obtained from a man between 65 and 79 years old with acute or convalescent COVID-19. The rearrangement joined TRBV5-1 to TRBJ1-1, with 10 bases aligning to TRBD1. The encoded CDR3 is CASRVPGTGAFNTEAFF. The bases read TGCGCCAGCCGAGTTCCCGGGACAGGGGCCTTCAACACTGAAGCTTTCTTT.